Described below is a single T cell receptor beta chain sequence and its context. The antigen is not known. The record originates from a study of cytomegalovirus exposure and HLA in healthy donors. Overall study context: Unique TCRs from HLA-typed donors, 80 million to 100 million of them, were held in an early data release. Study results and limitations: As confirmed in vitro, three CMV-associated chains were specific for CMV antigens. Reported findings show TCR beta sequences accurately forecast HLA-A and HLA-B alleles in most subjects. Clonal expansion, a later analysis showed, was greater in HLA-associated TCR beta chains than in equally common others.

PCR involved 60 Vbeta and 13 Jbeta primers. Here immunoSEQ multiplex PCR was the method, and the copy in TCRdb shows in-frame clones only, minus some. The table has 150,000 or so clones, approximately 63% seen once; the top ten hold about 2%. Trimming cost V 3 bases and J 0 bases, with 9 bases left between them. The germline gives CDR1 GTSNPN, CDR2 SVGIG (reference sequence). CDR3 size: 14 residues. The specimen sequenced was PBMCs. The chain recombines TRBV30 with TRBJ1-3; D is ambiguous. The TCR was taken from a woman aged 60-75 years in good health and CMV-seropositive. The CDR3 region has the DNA TGTGCCTGGAGCGGAGGCAGCTCTGGAAACACCATATATTTT. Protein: CAWSGGSSGNTIYF.